The subject of this entry is one TCR beta chain. The antigen remains unidentified. These data originate in a study of naive and memory T cell subsets. Study-wide results and limits: Naive repertoires, especially CD8, held a few larger clonotypes, possibly memory cells re-expressing CD45RA.

The length of the CDR3 is 14 residues. Germline lookup yields CDR1 SGDLS and CDR2 YYNGEE. Trimming shortened V by 0 bases and J by 0 bases, and 7 bases separated the two germline ends. Two oligonucleotides, mixed equimolar, formed the beta constant-region primer covering TRBC1 and TRBC2. The ligated cDNA underwent four PCR rounds using SP2 and nested alpha and beta constant-region primers. One entry per CDR3 protein results from TCRdb running MiXCR on the UMI-ligation and nested PCR reads. Here the sample spans about 150,000 distinct CDR3 sequences, about 20% being singletons. The sample taken for sequencing was naive CD4+ T cells from blood. The chain combines TRBV9 with TRBJ2-7; D perhaps matches TRBD2 (5 bases). The origin of this receptor is a human donor in good health. The CDR3 is CASSVASGSYEQYF. The CDR3 nucleotides are TGTGCCAGCAGCGTAGCAAGCGGCTCCTACGAGCAGTACTTC.